Reported below is one T cell receptor (beta chain). The target antigen is unknown. Regarding time point: blood 4 weeks post-SBRT, at nephrectomy. Treatment noted: 15 Gy SBRT to primary tumor, nephrectomy 4 weeks later. Nephrectomy followed 15 Gy stereotactic body radiation by 4 weeks. Blood was sampled at baseline, 2 weeks and 4 weeks after SBRT. Sequencing was performed with immunoSEQ multiplex PCR; in TCRdb, only in-frame clones are kept and a portion is missing. The table includes around 140,000 clones, around 88% detected once. The data were obtained in a study of radiation and T cells in renal cell carcinoma. Study conclusions and caveats: No pretreatment tumor biopsies were available for baseline clonotypes. Top tumor clonotypes rose in blood 2 weeks post-radiation, then contracted.

V was shortened by 4 bases and J by 0 bases, with 16 bases between the two germline ends. CDR1 and CDR2 (germline): MNHEY, SMNVEV (reference sequence). The CDR3 has 17 amino acids. J is TRBJ2-4 and V is TRBV27, with D perhaps matching TRBD1 (6 bases). The material sequenced was blood, taken from a patient whose treatment included radiotherapy and nephrectomy. This TCR was recovered from a woman between 50 and 59 years old with renal cell carcinoma. Written as DNA, the CDR3 is TGTGCCAGCAGTTCGATTCACAGGGCTCTAGCCAAAAACATTCAGTACTTC. As protein: CASSSIHRALAKNIQYF.